A selection of T cell receptor beta chains follows, all from one sample in a study of vaccination effects on CD4 cells after COVID-19. No antigen has been identified for these receptors. The repertoire was sequenced with immunoSEQ multiplex PCR; TCRdb's copy has only in-frame clones and lacks some. The sample has more than 50,000 clones, 60% to 85% seen once. Sequencing used CD4+ T cells from PBMCs cultured without peptide, obtained before COVID-19 vaccination. The source of these receptors is a human donor who received a COVID-19 vaccine. Each CDR3 is given with its conserved first and last residue. Each record gives: CDR3 DNA, CDR3 protein, clone size, CDR3 length, V gene, D gene, J gene. A D gene is named only where the DNA matches it firmly. Clone size is stated in some rows and not others, as once, few, many or a class when expanded.

TGTGCCAGTAGTCGGGACAGCTACTCTGGAAACACCATATATTTT,CASSRDSYSGNTIYF,once,15,TRBV19,TRBD1,TRBJ1-3
TGTGCCAGCAGCCAAGATCAGACCGGGGAAAAACTGTTTTTT,CASSQDQTGEKLFF,.,14,TRBV3-1/TRBV3-2,.,TRBJ1-4
TGTGCCAGTAGTATTCGGACAGGGTATGGCTACACCTTC,CASSIRTGYGYTF,.,13,TRBV19,TRBD1,TRBJ1-2
TGTGCCTGGAACTCTGTCAGGGGTAATGGTGGCTACACCTTC,CAWNSVRGNGGYTF,.,14,TRBV30,.,TRBJ1-2
TGTGCCAGCCCCACCCCTCCTGGGTCGTGGGACACTGAAGCTTTCTTT,CASPTPPGSWDTEAFF,.,16,TRBV5-8,.,TRBJ1-1
TGTGCCAGCAGCCACCCTAACCGGGCCAGCCAGGGCTACACCTTC,CASSHPNRASQGYTF,once,15,TRBV3-1/TRBV3-2,.,TRBJ1-2
TGCGCCAGCAGTGCACCTACAGGGAACATTCAGTACTTC,CASSAPTGNIQYF,.,13,TRBV10-1,.,TRBJ2-4
TGTGCCAGCAGTACAGGGGTAAGGTCCAATGAGCAGTTCTTC,CASSTGVRSNEQFF,.,14,TRBV2,TRBD1,TRBJ2-1
TGCAGCGTTGAATTGACAGCAAACACTGAAGCTTTCTTT,CSVELTANTEAFF,.,13,TRBV29-1,.,TRBJ1-1
TGTGCCAGCAGCTCGAAGTACCAGGGTGGGGCAGATACGCAGTATTTT,CASSSKYQGGADTQYF,.,16,TRBV7-8,.,TRBJ2-3
TGTGCCAGCAGTTTCGGGGCCAACTATGGCTACACCTTC,CASSFGANYGYTF,.,13,TRBV12-3/TRBV12-4,.,TRBJ1-2
TGTGCCAGCTCGCCGTCCCGGGACAGGGGCCGACCTGAAAAACTGTTTTTT,CASSPSRDRGRPEKLFF,once,17,TRBV18,TRBD1,TRBJ1-4
TGTGCCAGCTCACCATTTTCAACCGGGACAGCTAACTATGGCTACACCTTC,CASSPFSTGTANYGYTF,.,17,TRBV18,TRBD1,TRBJ1-2
TGTGCCAGCTCACCCGGAGGGAACGGCAATCAGCCCCAGCATTTT,CASSPGGNGNQPQHF,once,15,TRBV18,.,TRBJ1-5
TGCAGCGTTGAAGTCCCCCCCGGGGATGAGCAGTTCTTC,CSVEVPPGDEQFF,few,13,TRBV29-1,.,TRBJ2-1
TGTGCCACCAGTGATCAAGGACTAGCGGAAAGCACAGATACGCAGTATTTT,CATSDQGLAESTDTQYF,.,17,TRBV24-1,TRBD2,TRBJ2-3
TGTGCCACCAGTGGCAGGGGGAATACCGGGGAGCTGTTTTTT,CATSGRGNTGELFF,.,14,TRBV24-1,TRBD1,TRBJ2-2
TGTGCCACTAAGCCATCCTCTAGCACAGATACGCAGTATTTT,CATKPSSSTDTQYF,.,14,TRBV24-1,.,TRBJ2-3
TGTGCCTCCCGGGTTCTGGCTAATGAAAAACTGTTTTTT,CASRVLANEKLFF,few,13,TRBV11-2,.,TRBJ1-4
TGCGCCAGCAGCACCGGGACGGCGAACACCGGGGAGCTGTTTTTT,CASSTGTANTGELFF,few,15,TRBV5-1,.,TRBJ2-2
TGTGCCAGCAGCCCGGACAGGGGAGTAACTGAAGCTTTCTTT,CASSPDRGVTEAFF,few,14,TRBV2,TRBD1,TRBJ1-1
TGTGCCAGCAGCCCGGCGTGGGTCAGGGTCAATTCACCCCTCCACTTT,CASSPAWVRVNSPLHF,.,16,TRBV5-8,.,TRBJ1-6
TGTGCCACCAGTGATCAACAAAGGACAGGGTGGCAAGAGACCCAGTACTTC,CATSDQQRTGWQETQYF,.,17,TRBV24-1,TRBD1,TRBJ2-5
TGCGCCAGCAGAGACAGACCACTTAGCAATCAGCCCCAGCATTTT,CASRDRPLSNQPQHF,few,15,TRBV5-1,.,TRBJ1-5
TGTGCCAGGGGAGACGCGGGACGTCTTATGAACACTGAAGCTTTCTTT,CARGDAGRLMNTEAFF,.,16,TRBV19,.,TRBJ1-1
TGTGCCAGCAGTGATGAGGGTAGGCAGCCCCAGCATTTT,CASSDEGRQPQHF,few,13,TRBV2,.,TRBJ1-5
TGTGCCAGCAGTTACTCCGGGACAGTCACTGAAGCTTTCTTT,CASSYSGTVTEAFF,.,14,TRBV6-2/TRBV6-3,TRBD1,TRBJ1-1
TGTGCCAGCAGTGAAGGGTGGGTGATCAATCAGCCCCAGCATTTT,CASSEGWVINQPQHF,.,15,TRBV6-1,.,TRBJ1-5
TGTGCCAGCAGCTTAGACGTGAACACTGAAGCTTTCTTT,CASSLDVNTEAFF,.,13,TRBV7-9,.,TRBJ1-1
TGCGCCAGCAGCTCCACCGGGAACTCTGGAAACACCATATATTTT,CASSSTGNSGNTIYF,.,15,TRBV5-1,.,TRBJ1-3
TGTGCCAGCAGGGGGGGTAGGGACACCGGGGAGCTGTTTTTT,CASRGGRDTGELFF,.,14,TRBV2,.,TRBJ2-2
TGTGCCAGCTCACCTTCTGGCGGGGGGACAGATACGCAGTATTTT,CASSPSGGGTDTQYF,.,15,TRBV18,TRBD2,TRBJ2-3
TGTGCCAGCAGCTTCGCTCTCACTGAAGCTTTCTTT,CASSFALTEAFF,.,12,TRBV7-2,.,TRBJ1-1
TGCGCCAGCAGCCAACGAGCTAGCGGGGGGGCAGCAGATACGCAGTATTTT,CASSQRASGGAADTQYF,few,17,TRBV4-1,TRBD2,TRBJ2-3
TGTGCCAGCAGCTCCCCGACTAGCGGGGGGCTCGTCAAAAACATTCAGTACTTC,CASSSPTSGGLVKNIQYF,.,18,TRBV3-1/TRBV3-2,TRBD2,TRBJ2-4
TGTGCCAGCAGTGATATGGGGAATAGCAATCAGCCCCAGCATTTT,CASSDMGNSNQPQHF,.,15,TRBV6-1,.,TRBJ1-5
TGCGCCAGCAGCCGAGGGGGTCAGGGGCGGGATTCACCCCTCCACTTT,CASSRGGQGRDSPLHF,few,16,TRBV4-1,.,TRBJ1-6
TGTGCCAGCAGTTTGGAGGGGGCGTATAATTCACCCCTCCACTTT,CASSLEGAYNSPLHF,.,15,TRBV28,TRBD1,TRBJ1-6
TGTGCCAGCAGCGGTGACAGGGGGGGAAAGTTTTTC,CASSGDRGGKFF,once,12,TRBV2,TRBD1,TRBJ2-7
TGTGCCACCAGCAGGGACCTAGGAGTAGAAGAGACCCAGTACTTC,CATSRDLGVEETQYF,.,15,TRBV15,.,TRBJ2-5
TGTGCCAGCAGTTTAAGGGGCGGGCACAGGGCCATGAACACTGAAGCTTTCTTT,CASSLRGGHRAMNTEAFF,once,18,TRBV27,.,TRBJ1-1
TGCGCCAGCAGGCGCCTGGGGGGCAATCAGCCCCAGCATTTT,CASRRLGGNQPQHF,.,14,TRBV5-1,.,TRBJ1-5
TGTGCCAGCATCCCCATCAGGCCCTATGGCTACACCTTC,CASIPIRPYGYTF,few,13,TRBV21-1,.,TRBJ1-2
TGTGCCAGCAGCTTTCAAGACTCCAAGCAGTTCTTC,CASSFQDSKQFF,.,12,TRBV5-6,.,TRBJ2-1
TGTGCCAGCAGCGGAGGACTAGCGGGGGCCACGGGCCATGAGCAGTTCTTC,CASSGGLAGATGHEQFF,.,17,TRBV9,TRBD2,TRBJ2-1
TGTGCCAGCAGTGACTCGACCTTGACTGAAGCTTTCTTT,CASSDSTLTEAFF,few,13,TRBV6-4,.,TRBJ1-1
TGTGCCAGCAGATACAGGGGTGGTGAAAAACTGTTTTTT,CASRYRGGEKLFF,.,13,TRBV6-5,TRBD1,TRBJ1-4
TGTGCCAGCCGTACAGGGGTAGATAATTCACCCCTCCACTTT,CASRTGVDNSPLHF,.,14,TRBV18,TRBD1,TRBJ1-6
TGCGCCAGCAGCCAAGTTAGCCCCAGGGGGGCCCTGGATACGCAGTATTTT,CASSQVSPRGALDTQYF,.,17,TRBV4-1,.,TRBJ2-3
TGTGCCAGCAGCACCGGGACATCCTACAATGAGCAGTTCTTC,CASSTGTSYNEQFF,.,14,TRBV7-3,.,TRBJ2-1
TGTGCCAGCAGTTTCCCCCCAGGGGGAAAGCTTAACTATGGCTACACCTTC,CASSFPPGGKLNYGYTF,.,17,TRBV28,TRBD1,TRBJ1-2
TGCGCCAGCAGCCAATGGGTAATTAATTCACCCCTCCACTTT,CASSQWVINSPLHF,.,14,TRBV4-3,.,TRBJ1-6
TGTGCCAGCTCTGATGGACTGAATTCACCCCTCCACTTT,CASSDGLNSPLHF,.,13,TRBV18,.,TRBJ1-6
TGTGCCAGCAGCCCCCCCAACTCACAGGGCCATCAGCCCCAGCATTTT,CASSPPNSQGHQPQHF,.,16,TRBV7-8,.,TRBJ1-5
TGCAGCGGGTGGGGCGGCATGAACACTGAAGCTTTCTTT,CSGWGGMNTEAFF,.,13,TRBV29-1,.,TRBJ1-1
TGTGCCAGCAGCTTAGGGACAGTAAATTCACCCCTCCACTTT,CASSLGTVNSPLHF,.,14,TRBV11-2,.,TRBJ1-6
TGTGCCTGGGACATGAGCACAGATACGCAGTATTTT,CAWDMSTDTQYF,.,12,TRBV30,.,TRBJ2-3